There are a few counts of the clone carrying this TCR beta chain. This sample is part of a study of T cells in Graves' hyperthyroidism and ophthalmopathy. Trimming took off 7 bases at V and 0 bases at J, with 12 bases between the two ends. This CDR3 has 15 residues. Germline-derived CDR1 and CDR2 are SGHVS and FQNEAQ. Amplification of TCR beta CDR3 regions was performed using RNA transcripts as template. Primed by the HTBI set, a first-round RT-PCR was run on the TCR CDR3. TCRdb itself ran the multiplex PCR reads through MiXCR, one entry per CDR3 protein. The data show 700,000 to 950,000 distinct CDR3 sequences, about 35% seen once.

The receptor was derived from a woman in her thirties or forties with Graves' hyperthyroidism. This chain joins TRBV7-8 and TRBJ2-2; no definite D call. The sample consisted of blood. CDR3 nucleotides: TGTGCCAGCAAGCCGGGCTTCGCGAACACCGGGGAGCTGTTTTTT. Translation gives CASKPGFANTGELFF.